The 21 T cell receptor beta chains presented below share a single source sample, sequenced in a study of T-cell reconstitution after alpha-beta-depleted transplantation in children. TCRbeta library preparation incorporated unique molecular identifiers. TCRdb reprocessed the PCR reads with MiXCR, giving one entry per CDR3 protein. The sample comprises 600,000 to 700,000 distinct CDR3 sequences, around 12% of which are singletons, and 0.75% to 0.85% rests with the top ten. The source was PBMCs, collected before TCRalphabeta/CD19-depleted stem cell transplant. The receptors shown here come from a girl under 10 years old with congenital amegakaryocytic thrombocytopenia, due to receive a stem cell transplant.

The chain is built from TRBV12-3 or TRBV12-4 and TRBJ1-2; maybe TRBD1 (5 bases). The CDR3 is made up of 13 amino acids. Trimming pared 6 bases from V and 8 bases from J, leaving 16 bases between. CDR3 region: CASRGDGTGGYTF. The CDR3 DNA reads as TGTGCCAGCAGGGGGGACGGAACTGGGGGCTACACCTTC.

This clonotype was observed many times. This rearrangement joins TRBV20-1 to TRBJ2-3; perhaps TRBD2 as D (6 bases). Germline V lookup: CDR1 DFQATT, CDR2 SNEGSKA (reference sequence). CDR3 length equals 15 residues. The V gene lost 4 bases and the J gene lost 0 bases, with 14 bases spanning the gap. CDR3 protein: CSANRIGGSTDTQYF. The CDR3 DNA reads as TGCAGTGCTAATCGGATTGGAGGGAGCACAGATACGCAGTATTTT.

The rearrangement uses TRBV18 and TRBJ2-6; 9 bases are a match to TRBD1. This CDR3 has 17 residues. J gave up 4 bases and V 2 bases, and 6 bases lay outside the gene matches. Per germline, CDR1 KGHSH and CDR2 LQKENI. Here the CDR3 reads CASSPGGTGTGANVLTF. The CDR3 region has the DNA TGTGCCAGCTCACCAGGTGGGACAGGGACGGGGGCCAACGTCCTGACTTTC.

This chain connects TRBV10-2 to TRBJ2-7; 7 bases agree with TRBD1. The CDR3 is 13 residues long. Losses at the gene ends were 7 bases for V and 6 bases for J; bases not matched to a gene: 9. CDR1 is WSHSY, CDR2 SAAADI, per germline. This chain's CDR3 is CASNRDRVPEQYF. As DNA, the CDR3 is TGCGCCAGCAACCGTGACAGGGTTCCCGAGCAGTACTTC.

This clonotype was counted ten times or more. This chain uses TRBV20-1 with TRBJ2-7; 12 positions match TRBD2. This CDR3 contains 17 residues. Unmatched junction bases numbered 12, after V lost 1 base and J lost 5 bases. Germline CDR1 DFQATT, CDR2 SNEGSKA (reference sequence). The CDR3: CSARAVFLTSGSNEQYF. CDR3 nucleotide sequence: TGCAGTGCTAGAGCGGTCTTCTTGACTAGCGGGAGTAACGAGCAGTACTTC.

This clonotype has only a few counts. The V call is TRBV5-6, the J call TRBJ2-2, with TRBD2 identical over 12 bases. Germline V gene data show CDR1 as SGHDT and CDR2 as YYEEEE. V lost 0 bases, J lost 6 bases, and 6 bases stayed unmatched. The CDR3 spans 17 residues. The CDR3 bases are TGTGCCAGCAGCTTGGGGAGACTAGCGGGAGTCCCCGGGGAGCTGTTTTTT. Its translation: CASSLGRLAGVPGELFF.

This chain connects TRBV20-1 to TRBJ1-5; D call uncertain. The CDR3 is made up of 14 amino acids. V lost 3 bases to trimming and J lost 3 bases, with 12 bases between them. The V gene's germline CDR1 is DFQATT and CDR2 SNEGSKA (reference sequence). CDR3 coding DNA: TGCAGTGCTAGCGTGGGCGCAAACAATCAGCCCCAGCATTTT. Translation gives CSASVGANNQPQHF.

This clonotype was picked up many times. Germline is not matched at one junction end, which may reflect a read error. The chain combines TRBV5-1 with TRBJ1-1; D remains ambiguous. Germline V gene lookup returns CDR1 SGHRS and CDR2 YFSETQ. CDR3 length: 13 amino acids. The chain's CDR3 is CASSPDGNTEAFF. The CDR3 DNA reads TGTGCCAGCAGTCCGGACGGGAACACTGAAGCTTTCTTT.

The chain recombines TRBV7-8 with TRBJ1-5, with 8 bases that match TRBD1. Trimming cost V 5 bases and J 1 base; bases outside gene matches: 10. Looked up from germline, CDR1 is SGHVS and CDR2 is FQNEAQ. The CDR3 sequence is 17 residues long. The CDR3: CASSPGQGGGSNQPQHF. DNA of the CDR3: TGTGCCAGCAGCCCTGGACAGGGTGGTGGCAGCAATCAGCCCCAGCATTTT.

This clonotype was seen repeatedly, ten times or more. The V call is TRBV6-6, the J call TRBJ2-1, with D unresolved. Trimming pared 7 bases from V and 4 bases from J, leaving 8 bases between. CDR1 MNHNY and CDR2 SVGAGI come from the germline V gene (reference sequence). CDR3 length equals 12 residues. The CDR3 nucleotides read TGTGCCAGCACCCCCTCGTACAATGAGCAGTTCTTC. As protein: CASTPSYNEQFF.

This clonotype showed up many times. The CDR3: CSARVSQETQYF. In DNA form, the CDR3 reads TGCAGTGCTAGAGTTAGCCAAGAGACCCAGTACTTC. J is TRBJ2-5 and V is TRBV20-1; D not resolved. The germline gives CDR1 DFQATT, CDR2 SNEGSKA (reference sequence). The CDR3 consists of 12 residues. The V and J ends lost 1 base and 1 base respectively, with 4 bases between them.

This clonotype was seen at least ten times. V and J are TRBV10-3 and TRBJ2-1; 10 bases line up with TRBD2. The germline V gene has CDR1 ENHRY and CDR2 SYGVKD. This CDR3 comprises 17 residues. The J segment lost 7 bases and the V segment lost 4 bases, leaving 13 bases of the junction unmatched. The DNA for the CDR3 is TGTGCCATCAGTGGTTTCCTAACTAGCGGGAATCCTAATGAGCAGTTCTTC. Residues: CAISGFLTSGNPNEQFF.

The chain is built from TRBV20-1 and TRBJ2-5, with TRBD2 as a possible D gene (5 bases). V gave up 4 bases and J gave up 5 bases, with 11 bases separating them. CDR3 size: 12 residues. Germline V gene data show CDR1 as DFQATT and CDR2 as SNEGSKA (reference sequence). The CDR3 bases are TGCAGTGCTAATCGGGGTGAGGAGACCCAGTACTTC. It translates to CSANRGEETQYF.

Ten or more counts support this clonotype. One end of the junction is discordant with germline, which a read error may explain. The chain carries TRBV27 and TRBJ1-4; no clear D gene. This CDR3 has 15 amino acids. Germline CDR1 is MNHEY and CDR2 is SMNVEV (reference sequence). The CDR3 nucleotides are TGTGCCAGCAGTTCCTCAGGCAGAACGTGGGAAAGACTGTTTTTT. Amino acid sequence: CASSSSGRTWERLFF.

This clonotype has ten or more counts. This chain joins TRBV6-2 or TRBV6-3 and TRBJ2-7; no reliable D call. This CDR3 region has 14 residues. Per germline, CDR1 MNHEY and CDR2 SVGEGT. V was pared by 2 bases and J by 4 bases, with 12 bases between. CDR3 coding DNA: TGTGCCAGCAGTTACCAGGCCAGTCTGTACGAGCAGTACTTC. Translation: CASSYQASLYEQYF.

This clonotype was seen ten or more times. The chain links TRBV20-1 to TRBJ2-3; 8 bases align to TRBD2. The germline V gene has CDR1 DFQATT and CDR2 SNEGSKA (reference sequence). Trimming at V came to 6 bases and at J to 2 bases, leaving 7 bases not matched to a gene. The CDR3 is 14 residues long. The CDR3 sequence is CSASQLAVTDTQYF. CDR3 DNA: TGCAGTGCAAGCCAACTAGCGGTCACAGATACGCAGTATTTT.

The chain joins TRBV20-1 to TRBJ2-2; a weak D match, TRBD1 (5 bases). Germline V gives CDR1 DFQATT, CDR2 SNEGSKA (reference sequence). The CDR3 covers 17 residues. Trimming took 0 bases from V and 0 from J, leaving 14 bases between them. The CDR3, as DNA: TGCAGTGCTAGAGATGGTCGGACAAGAGCGAACACCGGGGAGCTGTTTTTT. It translates to CSARDGRTRANTGELFF.

The chain carries TRBV6-2 or TRBV6-3 and TRBJ2-1; maybe TRBD2 (6 bases). The ends were cut back, 6 bases at V and 6 bases at J, with 12 bases in the middle. The V gene's germline CDR1 is MNHEY and CDR2 SVGEGT. The CDR3 sequence is 13 residues long. The CDR3 DNA sequence: TGTGCCAGCAGGAGACTAGGTGGCAATGAGCAGTTCTTC. This codes for CASRRLGGNEQFF.

This clonotype was detected many times. This chain joins TRBV4-1 and TRBJ2-7, with 7 bases fitting TRBD2. Germline CDR1 is MGHRA and CDR2 is YSYEKL. This CDR3 has 18 amino acids. V shed 3 bases, J shed 0 bases, and the junction held 14 bases outside the gene matches. In DNA, the CDR3 is TGCGCCAGCAGCCAGTTGATGGCGGGAGCCGACCACTCCTACGAGCAGTACTTC. This encodes CASSQLMAGADHSYEQYF.

This clonotype was counted at least ten times. The rearrangement links TRBV9 to TRBJ2-5, with TRBD2 matching 8 bases. Germline V lookup: CDR1 SGDLS, CDR2 YYNGEE. This CDR3 spans 14 amino acids. V lost 4 bases, J lost 0 bases, and 2 bases stayed unmatched. The CDR3 sequence is CASSSGGYQETQYF. CDR3 bases: TGTGCCAGCAGCTCGGGAGGGTACCAAGAGACCCAGTACTTC.

The V gene is TRBV11-3, the J gene TRBJ2-3; 8 bases fit TRBD1. Germline V gene lookup returns CDR1 SGHNT and CDR2 YENEEA. This CDR3 region has 16 residues. The V segment lost 4 bases and the J segment 1 base; nucleotides outside the gene matches: 7. CDR3 in DNA: TGTGCCAGCAGCTCTGACAGGGGTAAGGGCACAGATACGCAGTATTTT. Translation gives CASSSDRGKGTDTQYF. Together with reference TRBV11-3 and TRBJ2-3, the CDR3 gives the full variable domain: EAGVVQSPRYKIIEKKQPVAFWCNPISGHNTLYWYLQNLGQGPELLIRYENEEAVDDSQLPKDRFSAERLKGVDSTLKIQPAELGDSAVYLCASSSDRGKGTDTQYFGPGTRLTVL.